These 28 T cell receptor beta chains share one sample of origin, sequenced in a study of shared clonotypes between healthy human individuals. TCRdb keeps only in-frame clones here, not all; method: immunoSEQ multiplex PCR. Here the sample spans some 2.1 million clones, over 85% being singletons. Only CD45RO-negative cells positively selected for CCR7 counted as naive CD8 cells, so terminally differentiated effector memory CD45RA+ cells were excluded. Specimen: naive CD8+ T cells from PBMCs. These receptors all come from a man in his late teens or twenties in good health. Some clones in this sample may be carry-over from other donors' samples.

This clone showed up just a few times. The rearrangement uses TRBV6-5 and TRBJ1-2; 7 nucleotides align to TRBD1. The ends lost 6 bases at V and 6 bases at J; junction bases unmatched: 4. CDR1 is MNHEY, CDR2 SVGAGI, per germline. CDR3 size: 12 residues. The CDR3 DNA sequence: TGTGCCAGCAGGACAGGGCGAGATGGCTACACCTTC. This translates into CASRTGRDGYTF.

V is TRBV15 and J is TRBJ2-7, with D unclear. The CDR3 is 13 residues long. V was pared by 6 bases and J by 0 bases, with 9 bases between. Germline CDR1 LNHNV, CDR2 YYDKDF (reference sequence). The CDR3 loop is CATSPSVSYEQYF. Written as DNA, the CDR3 is TGTGCCACCAGTCCCTCCGTCTCCTACGAGCAGTACTTC.

The V gene is TRBV5-6, the J gene TRBJ2-1, with TRBD2 identical over 13 bases. With 4 bases clipped from V and 5 bases from J, the junction kept 9 bases outside the gene matches. The CDR3 is 17 residues long. Germline V gives CDR1 SGHDT, CDR2 YYEEEE. CDR3 DNA: TGTGCCAGCAGCCCCAGGACTAGCGGGAGAGATAACAATGAGCAGTTCTTC. Translating it yields CASSPRTSGRDNNEQFF.

The rearrangement uses TRBV4-2 and TRBJ2-7; 8 nucleotides agree with TRBD1. The CDR3 runs 15 residues. The germline gives CDR1 LGHNA, CDR2 YNFKEQ. Trimming at V came to 5 bases and at J to 2 bases, leaving 8 bases not matched to a gene. CDR3 amino acids: CASSTGVQGAYEQYF. CDR3 nucleotide sequence: TGTGCCAGCAGCACAGGGGTACAGGGGGCCTACGAGCAGTACTTC.

This chain links TRBV7-9 with TRBJ2-7; 12 positions match TRBD2. Looked up from germline, CDR1 is SEHNR and CDR2 is FQNEAQ (reference sequence). J was trimmed by 5 bases and V by 5 bases; bases with no gene match: 7. This CDR3 spans 15 amino acids. CDR3 nucleotide sequence: TGTGCCAGCAGCCCGACTAGCGGGAGTAGACACGAGCAGTACTTC. This encodes CASSPTSGSRHEQYF. Full variable domain (missing parts from reference TRBV7-9 and TRBJ2-7): DTGVSQNPRHKITKRGQNVTFRCDPISEHNRLYWYRQTLGQGPEFLTYFQNEAQLEKSRLLSDRFSAERPKGSFSTLEIQRTEQGDSAMYLCASSPTSGSRHEQYFGPGTRLTVT.

The V call is TRBV7-2, the J call TRBJ2-1, with 8 bases lining up with TRBD2. In germline, CDR1 is SGHTA, CDR2 FQGNSA. J lost 4 bases, V lost 6 bases, and 8 bases had no gene match. CDR3 size: 15 residues. CDR3 in DNA: TGTGCCAGCAGTCGCGGGACTAGGGGTTACAATGAGCAGTTCTTC. Protein sequence: CASSRGTRGYNEQFF. Using reference TRBV7-2 and TRBJ2-1 for the parts outside the CDR3, the full variable domain is GAGVSQSPSNKVTEKGKDVELRCDPISGHTALYWYRQSLGQGLEFLIYFQGNSAPDKSGLPSDRFSAERTGGSVSTLTIQRTQQEDSAVYLCASSRGTRGYNEQFFGPGTRLTVL.

The chain is built from TRBV7-2 and TRBJ2-2, with D possibly TRBD2 on 6 matching bases. This CDR3 region has 14 residues. CDR1 is SGHTA and CDR2 is FQGNSA in the germline V gene. V shed 8 bases and J shed 4 bases, with 14 bases lying between them. The CDR3 DNA reads as TGTGCCAGCCCCGGAGTGGAGGGCACCGGGGAGCTGTTTTTT. As protein: CASPGVEGTGELFF.

The genes are TRBV9 and TRBJ2-7; perhaps TRBD1 as D (7 bases). Trimming removed 4 bases from V and 1 base from J, with 15 bases in between. This CDR3 is built from 15 residues. Germline CDR1 reads SGDLS; CDR2 reads YYNGEE. The CDR3 reads CASSYGGGGSYEQYF. For the CDR3, the DNA is TGTGCCAGCAGCTACGGAGGGGGCGGATCCTACGAGCAGTACTTC.

The CDR3 reads CASSLITTTGTSYNEQFF. The CDR3, as DNA: TGTGCCAGCAGTTTGATTACGACGACAGGGACCTCCTACAATGAGCAGTTCTTC. The genes are TRBV27 and TRBJ2-1, with 7 bases identical to TRBD1. J gave up 0 bases and V 3 bases, and 11 bases lay outside the gene matches. CDR1 and CDR2 from the germline V gene are MNHEY and SMNVEV (reference sequence). CDR3 length equals 18 residues.

The genes are TRBV30 and TRBJ2-7; 12 nucleotides align to TRBD2. The junction had 16 bases not matched to a gene; V was cut back by 5 bases and J by 2 bases. CDR1 and CDR2 from the germline V gene are GTSNPN and SVGIG (reference sequence). This CDR3 has 18 amino acids. The CDR3 spells CAWEILAGGPIGTYEQYF. CDR3 DNA: TGTGCCTGGGAAATCCTAGCGGGAGGGCCTATCGGGACCTACGAGCAGTACTTC.

This chain joins TRBV18 and TRBJ2-1, with TRBD1 matching over 8 bases. After removal of 2 bases from V and 2 bases from J, the junction contained 2 bases not matched to a gene. Per germline, CDR1 KGHSH and CDR2 LQKENI. The CDR3 sequence is 15 residues long. The DNA of the CDR3 is TGTGCCAGCTCACCAAGGGGACAGGCCTACAATGAGCAGTTCTTC. Residues: CASSPRGQAYNEQFF.

This clone was detected only once. The J gene is TRBJ1-2, the V gene TRBV6-1; D not resolved. The germline V gene has CDR1 MNHNS and CDR2 SASEGT. Trimming removed 1 base from V and 1 base from J, with 10 bases in between. The CDR3 contains 15 residues. The chain's CDR3 is CASSEEQVLNYGYTF. The DNA of the CDR3 is TGTGCCAGCAGTGAAGAGCAAGTCCTTAACTATGGCTACACCTTC.

This clone has a single count. CDR3: CASSPGPGSNTEAFF. As DNA, the CDR3 is TGTGCCAGCAGTCCAGGGCCGGGATCGAACACTGAAGCTTTCTTT. V usage is TRBV27 and J usage is TRBJ1-1; possibly TRBD1 for D (5 bases). The CDR3 totals 15 residues. The germline V gene encodes CDR1 MNHEY and CDR2 SMNVEV (reference sequence). V lost 5 bases to trimming and J lost 1 base, with 14 bases between them.

In DNA form, the CDR3 reads TGTGCCAGCAGTTCCCAGCGGGGGCCCACAGATACGCAGTATTTT. Protein: CASSSQRGPTDTQYF. V usage is TRBV27 and J usage is TRBJ2-3; 8 nucleotides align to TRBD2. CDR3 length: 15 residues. Germline trimming cut 4 bases from V and 2 bases from J; bases unmatched to any gene: 5. Germline-derived CDR1 and CDR2 are MNHEY and SMNVEV (reference sequence).

The chain links TRBV19 to TRBJ2-1; a possible D gene is TRBD2 (5 bases). This CDR3 has 15 residues. V dropped 5 bases and J dropped 6 bases, with 17 bases sitting between them. Per germline, CDR1 LNHDA and CDR2 SQIVND (reference sequence). The DNA for the CDR3 is TGTGCCAGTAGTCCCTCGGCTCTAGCATCCAATGAGCAGTTCTTC. The encoded protein is CASSPSALASNEQFF.

The chain uses TRBV4-1 and TRBJ2-1, with 9 bases identical to TRBD2. This CDR3 has 14 amino acids. Germline V CDR1 and CDR2: MGHRA, YSYEKL. V dropped 3 bases and J dropped 6; count of bases not matched to a gene: 3. Here the CDR3 DNA reads TGCGCCAGCAGCCAGACTAGCGGAGCCAATGAGCAGTTCTTC. Translating it yields CASSQTSGANEQFF.

CDR3 in amino acids: CASSWGVELSYEQYF. Written as DNA, the CDR3 is TGTGCCAGCAGCTGGGGGGTTGAACTCTCCTACGAGCAGTACTTC. The V and J genes are TRBV11-2 and TRBJ2-7; perhaps TRBD2 as D (6 bases). The CDR3 spans 15 residues. Trimming shortened V by 4 bases and J by 0 bases, and 13 bases separated the two germline ends. In germline, CDR1 is SGHAT, CDR2 FQNNGV.

The chain has TRBV6-1 and TRBJ2-7; tentative D call: TRBD1 (6 bases). The CDR3 is 16 residues long. The germline V and J ends were trimmed by 5 bases and 2 bases, with 19 bases remaining between them. The germline V gene has CDR1 MNHNS and CDR2 SASEGT. CDR3 sequence: CASSKDRSLVPYEQYF. The CDR3 DNA reads TGTGCCAGCAGTAAAGACAGGTCTCTTGTTCCCTACGAGCAGTACTTC.

This chain joins TRBV19 and TRBJ1-1; D gene ambiguous. Per germline, CDR1 LNHDA and CDR2 SQIVND (reference sequence). The germline V and J ends were trimmed by 5 bases and 3 bases, with 7 bases remaining between them. The CDR3 extends over 12 amino acids. The CDR3 protein is CASSPRDTEAFF. The CDR3 nucleotides read TGTGCCAGTAGTCCCCGCGACACTGAAGCTTTCTTT. Complete variable domain (other parts from reference TRBV19 and TRBJ1-1): DGGITQSPKYLFRKEGQNVTLSCEQNLNHDAMYWYRQDPGQGLRLIYYSQIVNDFQKGDIAEGYSVSREKKESFPLTVTSAQKNPTAFYLCASSPRDTEAFFGQGTRLTVV.

This sequence joins TRBV27 and TRBJ2-1, with 7 bases aligning to TRBD2. Germline V gene data show CDR1 as MNHEY and CDR2 as SMNVEV (reference sequence). This CDR3 region has 15 residues. V was clipped by 2 bases and J by 8 bases; unmatched bases: 9. CDR3 nucleotides: TGTGCCAGCAGTTTAATTGCGGGAGATAGGGATGAGCAGTTCTTC. Encoded protein: CASSLIAGDRDEQFF.

The V call is TRBV2, the J call TRBJ2-7; 8 bases line up with TRBD2. In germline, CDR1 is SNHLY, CDR2 FYNNEI. J was trimmed by 3 bases and V by 8 bases; bases with no gene match: 9. The CDR3 covers 14 residues. CDR3 coding DNA: TGTGCCAGCGGCCCTTTAGCGGGAAGCTACGAGCAGTACTTC. Amino acid sequence: CASGPLAGSYEQYF.

The chain joins TRBV27 to TRBJ1-2, with 9 positions matching TRBD1. CDR1 and CDR2 from the germline V gene are MNHEY and SMNVEV (reference sequence). CDR3 length equals 15 residues. V was pared by 7 bases and J by 4 bases, with 10 bases of the junction left unmatched. For the CDR3, the DNA is TGTGCCAGCACCCCTATCGGACAGGGGACCTATGGCTACACCTTC. Its translation: CASTPIGQGTYGYTF.

V and J are TRBV5-6 and TRBJ1-3; TRBD1 might be the D (5 bases). The length of the CDR3 is 16 residues. The V end lost 3 bases, the J end lost 0 bases, and 13 bases lay between the germline ends. Germline V gene data show CDR1 as SGHDT and CDR2 as YYEEEE. Here the CDR3 reads CASSWGTLLSGNTIYF. Written as DNA, the CDR3 is TGTGCCAGCAGCTGGGGGACGCTCCTCTCTGGAAACACCATATATTTT.

J is TRBJ2-3 and V is TRBV28; D uncertain. Germline-derived CDR1 and CDR2 are MDHEN and SYDVKM. The length of the CDR3 is 13 residues. V lost 7 bases to trimming and J lost 3 bases, with 11 bases between them. Here the CDR3 DNA reads TGTGCCAGCACCAAGCCCCAAACAGATACGCAGTATTTT. Its translation: CASTKPQTDTQYF.

The chain is built from TRBV9 and TRBJ2-1; weak D call: TRBD2 (6 bases). Germline V gene sequence: CDR1 SGDLS, CDR2 YYNGEE. The CDR3 spans 14 residues. V was pared by 7 bases and J by 8 bases, with 19 bases between. As DNA, the CDR3 is TGTGCCAGCGCAGCTAGCGCAATTATCGATGAGCAGTTCTTC. It yields the protein CASAASAIIDEQFF. Full variable domain (remainder filled in from reference TRBV9 and TRBJ2-1): DSGVTQTPKHLITATGQRVTLRCSPRSGDLSVYWYQQSLDQGLQFLIQYYNGEERAKGNILERFSAQQFPDLHSELNLSSLELGDSALYFCASAASAIIDEQFFGPGTRLTVL.

Concerning this clone itself: The sample holds other DNA sequences that translate to the same CDR3. The chain recombines TRBV28 with TRBJ2-7; D gene ambiguous. CDR1 is MDHEN, CDR2 SYDVKM, per germline. This CDR3 has 12 amino acids. Trimming removed 5 bases at V and 1 base at J, with 6 bases between. The CDR3 DNA sequence: TGTGCCAGCAGTCCAGGTTCCTACGAGCAGTACTTC. Its protein product is CASSPGSYEQYF.

The J gene is TRBJ1-1, the V gene TRBV9; D is undetermined. The V gene's germline CDR1 is SGDLS and CDR2 YYNGEE. The CDR3 is 16 amino acids. V lost 0 bases and J lost 1, with 13 bases in between. For the CDR3, the DNA is TGTGCCAGCAGCGTAGTAGGAGGATTTGCGAACACTGAAGCTTTCTTT. Amino acids: CASSVVGGFANTEAFF.

The rearrangement joins TRBV27 to TRBJ2-7, with 8 bases fitting TRBD1. The CDR3 covers 13 residues. V shed 5 bases, J shed 5 bases, and the junction held 5 bases outside the gene matches. Germline CDR1 reads MNHEY; CDR2 reads SMNVEV (reference sequence). CDR3 coding DNA: TGTGCCAGCAGTCCACAGGGGGACCACGAGCAGTACTTC. Its protein product is CASSPQGDHEQYF.